Sequencing of this T cell receptor beta chain was carried out in a study of monozygotic twins with inflammatory bowel disease. Each of the TCR libraries took 3500 ng of total RNA. For every sample, eight separate reactions were used to make cDNA. The authors ran two nested PCRs of about 15 and 9 cycles on TCRalpha and TCRbeta cDNA. TCRdb reprocessed the 5' RACE reads; each CDR3 protein has one entry and no DNA is given. In all, the sample yields roughly 150,000 distinct CDR3 sequences. Remarks on this clonotype: Its specificity is unknown.

The germline gives CDR1 DFQATT, CDR2 SNEGSKA (reference sequence). The length of the CDR3 is 17 residues. Findings and caveats of the study: Evidence failed to back one strong IBD-linked signal or clonotype.

The receptor comes from a human donor with ulcerative colitis or Crohn's disease, or a healthy co-twin of an affected twin (not recorded which). The chain links TRBV20-1 to TRBJ1-5; with no DNA, the TCRdb D assignment of TRBD1 cannot be verified. The sequenced material came from blood. This CDR3 is CSAPTGVIPYSNQPQHF.